Included here is one T cell receptor beta chain sequence, with context. This clone turned up a few times. There is no known antigen for this receptor. Per-base qualities were not stored, and no clone one base away is much larger. The sample is drawn from a study of blood T cell repertoires in COVID-19 (dated by TCRdb to between 2020 and 2021). Study-level background: Collaborator samples came from the United States, Italy and Spain and covered acute and convalescent phases of COVID-19. Where available, HLA class I and class II types were taken from metadata supplied by the sample provider and were not determined by assay-based typing. A de-identified subject ID, COVID-19 status, age in years and sex were almost always included in the sample metadata. The prospective study material was composed of cDNA or gDNA derived from T cells, B-cell-depleted T cells, or PBMCs. The repertoires were made available in a free public database intended to serve as a resource for research on the immune response to SARS-CoV-2. The samples were drawn from the first 160 participants of the ongoing ImmuneRACE study and from roughly 1,300 subjects provided by 6 global collaborators. Subjects who had been exposed to COVID-19, were actively infected with it, or had recovered from it provided the deeply sampled blood TCRbeta repertoires that made up the dataset. What the study reported, not specific to this receptor: The amount of clinical and demographic metadata varied by source and participant and was provided uncurated.

TCRbeta CDR3 regions were amplified from genomic DNA by means of the immunoSEQ Assay, a bias-controlled multiplex PCR. The source study handled its data this way. Within the assay, amplification of reference gene primers was used to estimate how many nucleated cells each sample contained. To quantify the absolute abundance of each unique TCRbeta CDR3 rearrangement, sequence reads were collapsed and filtered. For each sample, productive Simpson clonality was calculated by taking the square root of Simpson's diversity index across productive rearrangements. The immuneACCESS repertoire file appears here via TCRdb, limited to in-frame rearrangements. These files lack a portion of the clones; in checked studies, under half of the deficit traces to unresolved V genes, and the cause of the others is not known. V, J and clone size were drawn from that table, and D and trimming were deduced from the DNA. A total of 60,000 to 70,000 clones appear in this sample, about 90% of them only once. Roughly 20% of the sample goes to the ten largest clones.

In the germline V gene, CDR1 corresponds to SNHLY and CDR2 to FYNNEI. There are 13 amino acids in the CDR3, from cysteine to phenylalanine inclusive. CDR3 DNA only is kept here, 39 bases in frame from base 1. At the junction V is shortened by 2 bases and J by 6 bases, with 8 bases in between. Whole blood was collected in K2EDTA tubes by collaborating institutions according to the institutions' own protocols. For TCRbeta analysis, collaborators shipped samples as frozen whole blood, isolated PBMCs, or DNA extracted from either of those sample types. This TCR came from a woman of 80 years or more with active COVID-19. The sequence links TRBV2 to TRBJ1-5, and possibly TRBD1, on 5 matching bases. The sample consisted of peripheral blood. Read as DNA, the sequence is TGTGCCAGCAGTGAATGGGGCCGTCAGCCCCAGCATTTT. Translation gives CASSEWGRQPQHF.